Each of the 29 T cell receptor beta chains below was sequenced from the same sample in a study of vaccination and CD4 T cells after COVID-19. Treatment defined: roughly 10-day PBMC culture with coronavirus spike peptide pools or control peptides (ViraFEST assay). The Oncomine TCR Beta short-read assay was what sequenced the DNA obtained from cultured CD4+ T cells. TCRdb passed the PCR reads through MiXCR, listing each CDR3 protein once. This repertoire shows 15,000 to 20,000 distinct CDR3 sequences, roughly 50% found once; its top ten account for 5.5% to 7%. Their specific antigens are unknown. Specimen: CD4+ T cells from blood, cultured in vitro. Source of these receptors: a human donor who had recovered from COVID-19.

The chain uses TRBV5-1 and TRBJ2-3; 8 bases are shared with TRBD2. This CDR3 region has 15 residues. V was clipped by 1 base and J by 3 bases; unmatched bases: 4. The germline V gene encodes CDR1 SGHRS and CDR2 YFSETQ. The CDR3 spells CASSLPSGSTDTQYF. CDR3 DNA sequence: TGCGCCAGCAGCTTGCCCAGCGGGAGTACAGATACGCAGTATTTT.

The table lists this clonotype with a few counts. This chain links TRBV27 with TRBJ2-1; TRBD1 is a possible D gene (6 bases). Judging by the DNA end, TRBJ2-7 fits better; the J call may be wrong. The length of the CDR3 is 15 residues. Germline V lookup: CDR1 MNHEY, CDR2 SMNVEV (reference sequence). CDR3 DNA sequence: TGTGCCAGCAGTCCGAAACCAGGGGCTACCTACGAGCAGTACTTC. Translated, it gives CASSPKPGATYEQYF.

V is TRBV28 and J is TRBJ1-2; D gene uncertain. CDR1 is MDHEN, CDR2 SYDVKM, per germline. The CDR3 runs to 14 residues. Trimming stripped 5 bases from V and 8 bases from J, with 18 bases between. The CDR3 is CASSVTPNSRGYTF. DNA for the CDR3: TGTGCCAGCAGTGTTACTCCCAATTCGAGGGGCTACACCTTC.

DNA of the CDR3: TGTGCCAGCAGCCCCACAACGGTGGAGTCACCCCTCCACTTT. The encoded protein is CASSPTTVESPLHF. The J gene is TRBJ1-6, the V gene TRBV6-1; D not resolved. This CDR3 is 14 amino acids long. The V gene's germline CDR1 is MNHNS and CDR2 SASEGT. Trimming cost V 6 bases and J 10 bases, with 16 bases left between them.

V and J are TRBV10-3 and TRBJ2-1; 9 bases agree with TRBD2. The CDR3 has 15 amino acids. Trimming removed 4 bases from V and 15 bases from J; junction bases left unmatched: 16. CDR1 and CDR2 from the germline V gene are ENHRY and SYGVKD. CDR3 bases: TGTGCCATCAGTGGCAGGTTGGGGGTAGCGGGAGTTTTGTTCTTC. This translates into CAISGRLGVAGVLFF.

This clonotype was observed a few times. V usage is TRBV27 and J usage is TRBJ2-7, with 7 bases fitting TRBD1. This CDR3 is built from 14 residues. V lost 8 bases to trimming and J lost 7 bases; unmatched junction nucleotides: 14. The germline V gene has CDR1 MNHEY and CDR2 SMNVEV (reference sequence). The CDR3 reads CASQAGGTLGEQYF. The DNA of the CDR3 is TGTGCCAGCCAGGCAGGGGGTACGCTTGGGGAGCAGTACTTC.

This clonotype was observed a handful of times. The chain combines TRBV5-4 with TRBJ2-5, with 7 bases identical to TRBD2. The CDR3 is made up of 15 amino acids. The V gene's germline CDR1 is SGHNT and CDR2 YYREEE (reference sequence). V shed 4 bases and J 1 base; nucleotides not matched to a gene: 7. This chain's CDR3 is CASSMASGLQETQYF. For the CDR3, the DNA is TGTGCCAGCAGCATGGCTAGCGGACTCCAAGAGACCCAGTACTTC.

This clonotype has more than one count but fewer than ten. The chain combines TRBV7-8 with TRBJ1-2, with a possible D match to TRBD1 (5 bases). Looked up from germline, CDR1 is SGHVS and CDR2 is FQNEAQ. The V and J ends lost 4 bases and 7 bases respectively, with 19 bases between them. The CDR3 consists of 15 residues. The CDR3, as DNA: TGTGCCAGCAGCTCGTACCGCACCCAGGGATCTGGCTACACCTTC. Its protein product is CASSSYRTQGSGYTF.

This clonotype was found a few times. The rearrangement links TRBV7-9 to TRBJ2-3, with D hard to call. Germline-derived CDR1 and CDR2 are SEHNR and FQNEAQ (reference sequence). The CDR3 is made up of 12 amino acids. Deletions cut 3 bases from V and 5 bases from J, with 6 bases between. CDR3 region: CASSFMVDTQYF. The CDR3 bases are TGTGCCAGCAGCTTTATGGTAGATACGCAGTATTTT.

V is TRBV24-1 and J is TRBJ1-2; no definite D call. This CDR3 has 14 amino acids. Trimming shortened V by 4 bases and J by 2 bases, and 10 bases separated the two germline ends. Per germline, CDR1 KGHDR and CDR2 SFDVKD. CDR3 coding DNA: TGTGCCACCAGTGACAGTCGGTCCAACTATGGCTACACCTTC. Its translation: CATSDSRSNYGYTF.

The CDR3 reads CSAGSVLGTDTQYF. The CDR3 DNA follows: TGCAGTGCCGGTTCAGTACTCGGCACAGATACGCAGTATTTT. The chain links TRBV20-1 to TRBJ2-3; no firm D call. Trimming pared 6 bases from V and 1 base from J, leaving 14 bases between. Germline lookup yields CDR1 DFQATT and CDR2 SNEGSKA (reference sequence). The length of the CDR3 is 14 residues.

This clonotype was seen a handful of times. V is TRBV5-1 and J is TRBJ2-2, with D perhaps matching TRBD1 (5 bases). There are 13 residues in the CDR3. The germline V gene encodes CDR1 SGHRS and CDR2 YFSETQ. V was clipped by 0 bases and J by 6 bases, with 6 bases between them. The CDR3 loop is CASSLEGSGELFF. In nucleotides, the CDR3 is TGCGCCAGCAGCTTGGAGGGGTCCGGGGAGCTGTTTTTT.

The chain carries TRBV10-1 and TRBJ2-7; TRBD1 matches 8 bases. The CDR3 is 15 amino acids. The germline CDR1 and CDR2 sequences are WNHNN and SYGVQD (reference sequence). V lost 3 bases to trimming and J lost 4 bases; unmatched junction nucleotides: 8. The CDR3 DNA reads TGCGCCAGCAGTGACCCTAGGACAGGGTCGTACGAGCAGTACTTC. It codes for CASSDPRTGSYEQYF.

In its sample, this clonotype is medium-sized. This chain links TRBV10-1 with TRBJ1-5; D call uncertain. The V end was cut by 8 bases, the J end by 4 bases, with 12 bases between. The length of the CDR3 is 13 residues. Per germline, CDR1 WNHNN and CDR2 SYGVQD (reference sequence). CDR3 loop: CASQKDGNQPQHF. As DNA, the CDR3 is TGCGCCAGCCAAAAGGACGGTAATCAGCCCCAGCATTTT.

CDR3 amino acids: CASRPSGLGNTIYF. The CDR3 DNA follows: TGTGCCAGTCGCCCGTCCGGCCTAGGAAACACCATATATTTT. This chain uses TRBV6-1 with TRBJ1-3, with D uncertain. CDR3 length: 14 amino acids. The germline gives CDR1 MNHNS, CDR2 SASEGT. The V gene lost 9 bases and the J gene lost 4 bases, with 16 bases spanning the gap.

This clonotype was seen more than once but under ten times. The rearrangement uses TRBV20-1 and TRBJ2-5; 8 nucleotides agree with TRBD1. Germline CDR1 is DFQATT and CDR2 is SNEGSKA (reference sequence). This CDR3 is 14 amino acids long. V trimming: 6 bases; J trimming: 3 bases; junction bases outside the gene matches: 9. CDR3 sequence (DNA): TGCAGTGCCCAGGGGGCTAGGAGGGAAGAGACCCAGTACTTC. The encoded protein is CSAQGARREETQYF.

This clonotype was recorded a few times. This sequence joins TRBV27 and TRBJ1-2; D not certain. Per the germline V gene, CDR1 is MNHEY and CDR2 is SMNVEV (reference sequence). This CDR3 is 14 amino acids long. V was pared by 4 bases and J by 5 bases, with 14 bases between. CDR3 residues: CASSSRGGGYGYTF. The CDR3 DNA reads as TGTGCCAGCAGTTCACGAGGTGGTGGGTATGGCTACACCTTC.

This clonotype was counted a few times. The CDR3 sequence is CASRMTGLETQYF. Here the CDR3 DNA reads TGTGCCAGCAGGATGACAGGGTTGGAGACCCAGTACTTC. The chain has TRBV6-1 and TRBJ2-5; TRBD1 matches 7 bases. Germline CDR1 is MNHNS and CDR2 is SASEGT. J gave up 5 bases and V 6 bases, and 6 bases lay outside the gene matches. CDR3 length equals 13 residues.

This chain links TRBV5-1 with TRBJ1-1; D gene unclear. CDR3 length: 14 amino acids. From germline, CDR1 is SGHRS and CDR2 YFSETQ. Trimming cost V 2 bases and J 1 base, with 9 bases left between them. This CDR3 reads CASSFAGSNTEAFF. The DNA of the CDR3 is TGCGCCAGCAGCTTCGCGGGGTCGAACACTGAAGCTTTCTTT.

The sample holds one count of this clonotype. This chain uses TRBV5-4 with TRBJ2-1; D is possibly TRBD1 (5 bases). CDR3 length: 15 amino acids. V was pared by 4 bases and J by 4 bases, with 15 bases between. Germline-derived CDR1 and CDR2 are SGHNT and YYREEE (reference sequence). CDR3 loop: CASSGAGLPYNEQFF. The DNA for the CDR3 is TGTGCCAGCAGCGGGGCAGGGCTGCCTTACAATGAGCAGTTCTTC.

The chain couples TRBV5-1 to TRBJ2-2, with D maybe TRBD1 (6 bases). This CDR3 is 15 amino acids long. Trimming took 7 bases from V and 3 from J, leaving 16 bases between them. Germline V gives CDR1 SGHRS, CDR2 YFSETQ. CDR3 DNA sequence: TGCGCCAGCTCTCCAGGACAGATTGACACCGGGGAGCTGTTTTTT. Translated: CASSPGQIDTGELFF.

The chain couples TRBV5-8 to TRBJ1-5; possibly TRBD1 for D (5 bases). V shed 2 bases and J shed 7 bases, with 13 bases lying between them. CDR1 SGHTS and CDR2 YDEGEE come from the germline V gene. The CDR3 totals 14 residues. The CDR3 protein is CASSFRQGNQPQHF. The CDR3 DNA follows: TGTGCCAGCAGCTTCCGGCAGGGAAACCAGCCCCAGCATTTT.

CDR3 region: CSVEDRGRDVSGNTIYF. The CDR3, as DNA: TGCAGCGTTGAAGACCGGGGGCGGGACGTTTCGGGAAACACCATATATTTT. This chain links TRBV29-1 with TRBJ1-3; D perhaps matches TRBD1 (6 bases). The V gene lost 0 bases and the J gene lost 4 bases, with 19 bases spanning the gap. This CDR3 is 17 amino acids long. Germline CDR1 SQVTM, CDR2 ANQGSEA.

The rearrangement links TRBV20-1 to TRBJ2-7; 8 bases align to TRBD1. Germline V gives CDR1 DFQATT, CDR2 SNEGSKA (reference sequence). Germline trimming cut 0 bases from V and 2 bases from J; bases unmatched to any gene: 6. There are 15 residues in the CDR3. The CDR3 here is CSARDRTGPAYEQYF. In nucleotides, the CDR3 is TGCAGTGCTAGAGACCGGACAGGGCCAGCCTACGAGCAGTACTTC.

This clonotype was picked up one time. The chain recombines TRBV6-5 with TRBJ1-2; D gene unclear. The CDR3 contains 13 residues. CDR1 is MNHEY and CDR2 is SVGAGI in the germline V gene. Trimming took 2 bases from V and 2 from J, leaving 6 bases between them. CDR3 in DNA: TGTGCCAGCAGTTACGACGGAAACTATGGCTACACCTTC. Its protein product is CASSYDGNYGYTF.

The rearrangement uses TRBV12-3 or TRBV12-4 and TRBJ1-2, with D unresolved. The V end was cut by 5 bases, the J end by 4 bases, with 14 bases between. The CDR3 runs to 14 residues. The chain's CDR3 is CASSPQTLSYGYTF. The CDR3 region has the DNA TGTGCCAGCAGTCCTCAGACACTATCCTATGGCTACACCTTC.

This clonotype came up a few times. The chain uses TRBV11-2 and TRBJ1-2, with D perhaps TRBD1 (6 bases). The CDR3 totals 13 residues. V lost 4 bases and J 8 bases, leaving 14 bases between the germline ends. The germline CDR1 and CDR2 sequences are SGHAT and FQNNGV. CDR3 DNA: TGTGCCAGCAGCTGGGCAGGGGTAGACGGCTACACCTTC. It translates to CASSWAGVDGYTF. Full variable domain (remainder filled in from reference TRBV11-2 and TRBJ1-2): EAGVAQSPRYKIIEKRQSVAFWCNPISGHATLYWYQQILGQGPKLLIQFQNNGVVDDSQLPKDRFSAERLKGVDSTLKIQPAKLEDSAVYLCASSWAGVDGYTFGSGTRLTVV.

This clonotype was seen only a few times. The chain links TRBV15 to TRBJ1-3, with D hard to call. CDR1 LNHNV and CDR2 YYDKDF come from the germline V gene (reference sequence). CDR3 length equals 15 residues. V lost 5 bases and J lost 4, with 15 bases in between. The CDR3 DNA is TGTGCCACCAGCTCCGGGCAGGTCCCAGGAAACACCATATATTTT. The encoded protein is CATSSGQVPGNTIYF.

The rearrangement joins TRBV19 to TRBJ2-7; 11 nucleotides align to TRBD2. Germline trimming cut 5 bases from V and 4 bases from J; bases unmatched to any gene: 10. The CDR3 consists of 16 residues. Per the germline V gene, CDR1 is LNHDA and CDR2 is SQIVND (reference sequence). CDR3 sequence: CASSFDATSGNYEQYF. The DNA for the CDR3 is TGTGCCAGTAGTTTCGACGCGACTAGCGGGAATTACGAGCAGTACTTC.